This T cell receptor beta chain was found in a study of T cell responses to AZD1222 COVID-19 vaccine. V dropped 0 bases and J dropped 6; count of bases not matched to a gene: 14. Per the germline V gene, CDR1 is SGHRS and CDR2 is YFSETQ. The CDR3 spans 20 residues. The method was immunoSEQ multiplex PCR; TCRdb's version includes in-frame clones alone and lacks a portion of them. The sample lists about 260,000 clones; approximately 93% were seen once. As for this clone: The antigen is unknown.

Study findings and constraints: Vaccine-related CD4 TCRs covered spike, predominating at 160-218 and 743-854. Breadth and depth of Spike-specific TCRs rose after two AZD1222 doses.

The sequence derives from an adult in good health. The source material was peripheral blood, sampled on day 0 of AZD1222 vaccination. The rearrangement uses TRBV5-1 and TRBJ1-6, with 11 bases identical to TRBD1. CDR3 protein: CASSLAPTGQGVVANSPLHF. The CDR3 DNA sequence: TGCGCCAGCAGCTTGGCCCCCACGGGACAGGGGGTTGTCGCTAATTCACCCCTCCACTTT.